These 26 T cell receptor beta chains originate from one sample sequenced in a study of shared clonotypes between healthy human individuals. Sequencing was performed with immunoSEQ multiplex PCR; in TCRdb, only in-frame clones are kept and a portion is missing. The sample lists about 1.5 million clones, around 98% occurring once. Sequencing input: naive CD4+ T cells sorted from blood. Subset given: CD45RA+ positively selected. The receptor set was obtained from a man under 40 in good health.

This clone has a single count. The chain carries TRBV27 and TRBJ1-1; perhaps TRBD1 as D (6 bases). CDR1 MNHEY and CDR2 SMNVEV come from the germline V gene (reference sequence). This CDR3 is built from 15 residues. Between the trimmed V and J ends, which lost 1 base and 5 bases, there was a span of 14 bases. The CDR3 loop is CASSLFSVQGTEAFF. CDR3 nucleotide sequence: TGTGCCAGCAGTTTATTTTCTGTTCAGGGGACTGAAGCTTTCTTT.

The rearrangement uses TRBV19 and TRBJ2-7, with 12 nucleotides matching TRBD1. The CDR3 consists of 15 residues. The V gene end was trimmed by 5 bases and the J gene end by 1 base; junction bases not matched to a gene: 3. Germline assignment: CDR1 LNHDA and CDR2 SQIVND (reference sequence). CDR3 amino acids: CASSSGQGASYEQYF. The DNA for the CDR3 is TGTGCCAGTAGTTCGGGACAGGGGGCGTCCTACGAGCAGTACTTC. Using reference TRBV19 and TRBJ2-7 for the parts outside the CDR3, the full variable domain is DGGITQSPKYLFRKEGQNVTLSCEQNLNHDAMYWYRQDPGQGLRLIYYSQIVNDFQKGDIAEGYSVSREKKESFPLTVTSAQKNPTAFYLCASSSGQGASYEQYFGPGTRLTVT.

This chain joins TRBV19 and TRBJ1-2; TRBD1 matches at 10 bases. The CDR3 is 17 amino acids. Per the germline V gene, CDR1 is LNHDA and CDR2 is SQIVND (reference sequence). The V segment lost 4 bases and the J segment 5 bases; nucleotides outside the gene matches: 13. The CDR3 coding sequence is TGTGCCAGTAGTACCACCCGACAGGGGGCGCTCGGATATGGCTACACCTTC. Its translation: CASSTTRQGALGYGYTF.

This clone was observed once. The V and J genes are TRBV4-3 and TRBJ2-2; 8 nucleotides line up with TRBD1. V shed 0 bases, J shed 4 bases, and the junction held 7 bases outside the gene matches. Germline CDR1 is LGHNA and CDR2 is YSLEER. This CDR3 contains 17 residues. CDR3 loop: CASSQDWWTGFTGELFF. The CDR3 region has the DNA TGCGCCAGCAGCCAAGATTGGTGGACAGGGTTCACCGGGGAGCTGTTTTTT.

The V gene is TRBV5-1, the J gene TRBJ1-3, with D possibly being TRBD1 (5 bases). The ends were cut back, 5 bases at V and 0 bases at J, with 6 bases in the middle. CDR1 is SGHRS, CDR2 YFSETQ, per germline. CDR3 length: 13 amino acids. Here the CDR3 reads CASRDTSGNTIYF. The CDR3 nucleotides read TGCGCCAGCAGGGACACCTCTGGAAACACCATATATTTT.

The chain combines TRBV7-8 with TRBJ2-1; TRBD2 agrees at 9 bases. The germline V gene encodes CDR1 SGHVS and CDR2 FQNEAQ. The V segment lost 0 bases and the J segment 5 bases; nucleotides outside the gene matches: 5. This CDR3 comprises 16 residues. CDR3 region: CASSLARGGRDNEQFF. DNA for the CDR3: TGTGCCAGCAGCTTAGCTCGGGGCGGGAGGGACAATGAGCAGTTCTTC.

The chain couples TRBV10-3 to TRBJ1-5, with TRBD1 matching over 7 bases. The CDR3 length is 15 residues. Looked up from germline, CDR1 is ENHRY and CDR2 is SYGVKD. Losses at the gene ends were 6 bases for V and 0 bases for J; bases not matched to a gene: 5. The CDR3 loop reads CAIRRDSYSNQPQHF. CDR3 DNA sequence: TGTGCCATCAGGCGGGACAGCTATAGCAATCAGCCCCAGCATTTT.

This clone appeared a single time. The rearrangement joins TRBV5-1 to TRBJ2-7; D may be TRBD1 or TRBD2 (5 bases each). Looked up from germline, CDR1 is SGHRS and CDR2 is YFSETQ. There are 15 residues in the CDR3. Trimming pared 1 base from V and 0 bases from J, leaving 11 bases between. CDR3 sequence reads: CASSLSWGRSYEQYF. As DNA, the CDR3 is TGCGCCAGCAGCTTGTCTTGGGGACGCTCCTACGAGCAGTACTTC.

This rearrangement joins TRBV18 to TRBJ2-5, with 10 bases matching TRBD1. V dropped 4 bases and J dropped 5; count of bases not matched to a gene: 7. The V gene's germline CDR1 is KGHSH and CDR2 LQKENI. The CDR3 length is 15 residues. CDR3 DNA sequence: TGTGCCAGCTCACTTCGGACAGGGGGGACCGAGACCCAGTACTTC. This encodes CASSLRTGGTETQYF.

The gene calls are TRBV28 and TRBJ2-7, with D perhaps being TRBD1 or TRBD2 (5 bases each). In germline, CDR1 is MDHEN, CDR2 SYDVKM. The V end lost 4 bases, the J end lost 2 bases, and 12 bases lay between the germline ends. The CDR3 length is 14 residues. The CDR3 DNA follows: TGTGCCAGCAGTTCCTCCGGGACGACCTACGAGCAGTACTTC. Translation gives CASSSSGTTYEQYF. Full variable domain (remainder filled in from reference TRBV28 and TRBJ2-7): DVKVTQSSRYLVKRTGEKVFLECVQDMDHENMFWYRQDPGLGLRLIYFSYDVKMKEKGDIPEGYSVSREKKERFSLILESASTNQTSMYLCASSSSGTTYEQYFGPGTRLTVT.

CDR3 DNA: TGTGCCAGCTCACCACGACTACAAAACACCGGGGAGCTGTTTTTT. Translated, it gives CASSPRLQNTGELFF. The V and J genes are TRBV18 and TRBJ2-2, with D perhaps TRBD2 (5 bases). V was shortened by 1 base and J by 2 bases, with 8 bases between the two germline ends. This CDR3 is 15 amino acids long. CDR1 KGHSH and CDR2 LQKENI come from the germline V gene.

The chain carries TRBV30 and TRBJ2-1, with TRBD2 identical over 8 bases. After removal of 4 bases from V and 2 bases from J, the junction contained 19 bases not matched to a gene. Germline loops: CDR1 GTSNPN, CDR2 SVGIG (reference sequence). This CDR3 region has 19 residues. In DNA, the CDR3 is TGTGCCTGGAATGGTGAAGGTAGCCGGGTTAGCGGGGCCTACAATGAGCAGTTCTTC. Translated, it gives CAWNGEGSRVSGAYNEQFF.

This rearrangement joins TRBV29-1 to TRBJ2-5, with D possibly TRBD2 on 6 matching bases. CDR3 size: 13 residues. V was shortened by 4 bases and J by 5 bases, with 14 bases between the two germline ends. The germline V gene has CDR1 SQVTM and CDR2 ANQGSEA. DNA of the CDR3: TGCAGCGTTGTTGGACTACGCCCGGAGACCCAGTACTTC. Translating it yields CSVVGLRPETQYF. Using reference TRBV29-1 and TRBJ2-5 for the parts outside the CDR3, the full variable domain is SAVISQKPSRDICQRGTSLTIQCQVDSQVTMMFWYRQQPGQSLTLIATANQGSEATYESGFVIDKFPISRPNLTFSTLTVSNMSPEDSSIYLCSVVGLRPETQYFGPGTRLLVL.

Note on this clone: At one of its ends the junction is not consistent with the germline gene, which may arise from a read error. The chain uses TRBV29-1 and TRBJ2-2, with 7 bases that match TRBD1. The CDR3 length is 14 residues. Germline V gives CDR1 SQVTM, CDR2 ANQGSEA. CDR3 sequence: CSVEDRAKRGELFF. CDR3 bases: TGCAGCGTCGAAGACAGGGCCAAACGGGGGGAGCTGTTTTTT.

The chain has TRBV11-2 and TRBJ2-7; D unclear. Germline CDR1 SGHAT, CDR2 FQNNGV. Trimming took 6 bases from V and 0 from J, leaving 12 bases between them. This CDR3 comprises 14 residues. The CDR3 region has the DNA TGTGCCAGCAGACGAAGCATCGCCTCCTACGAGCAGTACTTC. Amino acids: CASRRSIASYEQYF.

This rearrangement joins TRBV25-1 to TRBJ2-2; D uncertain. Germline V gives CDR1 MGHDK, CDR2 SYGVNS. The CDR3 runs 13 residues. V dropped 7 bases and J dropped 1 base, with 7 bases sitting between them. The chain's CDR3 is CASIRQNTGELFF. As DNA, the CDR3 is TGTGCCAGCATAAGACAGAACACCGGGGAGCTGTTTTTT.

As DNA, the CDR3 is TGTGCCAGCAGAGACGGGGAGCTGTTTTTT. Translation gives CASRDGELFF. The chain is built from TRBV6-5 and TRBJ2-2, with D unclear. CDR1 is MNHEY and CDR2 is SVGAGI in the germline V gene. This CDR3 is built from 10 residues. V lost 6 bases and J 7 bases, leaving 3 bases between the germline ends.

This clone was seen once. The V gene is TRBV6-1, the J gene TRBJ1-2; TRBD1 aligns across 9 bases. This CDR3 has 14 residues. J gave up 7 bases and V 7 bases, and 10 bases lay outside the gene matches. In germline, CDR1 is MNHNS, CDR2 SASEGT. CDR3 amino acids: CASNRPQGAGGYTF. CDR3 DNA: TGTGCCAGCAATCGACCACAGGGGGCGGGTGGCTACACCTTC.

The J gene is TRBJ2-7, the V gene TRBV30; 12 bases fit TRBD2. After removal of 0 bases from V and 2 bases from J, the junction contained 5 bases not matched to a gene. The V gene's germline CDR1 is GTSNPN and CDR2 SVGIG (reference sequence). The CDR3 sequence is 16 residues long. The CDR3: CAWSVLGLAGPYEQYF. CDR3 in DNA: TGTGCCTGGAGTGTACTCGGACTAGCGGGACCCTACGAGCAGTACTTC.

The J gene is TRBJ2-7, the V gene TRBV13; possibly TRBD1 for D (5 bases). The germline V gene encodes CDR1 PRHDT and CDR2 FYEKMQ (reference sequence). V lost 2 bases and J 0 bases, leaving 8 bases between the germline ends. CDR3 length equals 14 residues. CDR3 bases: TGTGCCAGCAGCTTACACAGGTACTCCTACGAGCAGTACTTC. Protein sequence: CASSLHRYSYEQYF.

The genes are TRBV27 and TRBJ1-1; 8 nucleotides align to TRBD1. Germline V CDR1 and CDR2: MNHEY, SMNVEV (reference sequence). The CDR3 runs to 15 residues. Trimming removed 11 bases from V and 2 bases from J; junction bases left unmatched: 13. The CDR3 reads CASAPGQAKNTEAFF. CDR3 nucleotide sequence: TGTGCCTCCGCCCCGGGACAGGCCAAAAACACTGAAGCTTTCTTT.

This chain joins TRBV7-9 and TRBJ2-5, with TRBD2 matching over 12 bases. V lost 5 bases and J lost 2; bases outside the gene matches: 12. CDR1 is SEHNR and CDR2 is FQNEAQ in the germline V gene (reference sequence). The CDR3 sequence is 18 residues long. The CDR3 reads CASSTNTRLAGVQETQYF. The CDR3 DNA sequence: TGTGCCAGCAGCACAAATACCCGACTAGCGGGAGTTCAAGAGACCCAGTACTTC.

The chain links TRBV18 to TRBJ1-4; D may be TRBD1 (6 bases). In germline, CDR1 is KGHSH, CDR2 LQKENI. Trimming took 3 bases from V and 7 from J, leaving 15 bases between them. CDR3 length: 15 residues. This chain's CDR3 is CASSPIGGRVEKLFF. CDR3 nucleotides: TGTGCCAGCTCACCGATCGGGGGGCGAGTTGAAAAACTGTTTTTT.

This chain uses TRBV18 with TRBJ2-6, with a possible D match to TRBD2 (5 bases). CDR3 size: 16 residues. Germline V gives CDR1 KGHSH, CDR2 LQKENI. Trimming shortened V by 2 bases and J by 1 base, and 9 bases separated the two germline ends. CDR3 coding DNA: TGTGCCAGCTCACCAACGGCGGGTTCTGGGGCCAACGTCCTGACTTTC. Its protein is CASSPTAGSGANVLTF.

Concerning this clone itself: Distinct nucleotide sequences in the sample also encode this CDR3. This chain links TRBV7-9 with TRBJ2-1; TRBD1 aligns across 12 bases. The CDR3 runs to 15 residues. With V trimmed by 3 bases and J by 4 bases, 1 base remained unmatched. The germline V gene has CDR1 SEHNR and CDR2 FQNEAQ (reference sequence). CDR3: CASSLGQGAYNEQFF. CDR3 in DNA: TGTGCCAGCAGCTTGGGACAGGGGGCGTACAATGAGCAGTTCTTC.

The rearrangement links TRBV5-1 to TRBJ1-5; D is unresolved. The CDR3 sequence is 13 residues long. V gave up 5 bases and J gave up 0 bases, with 6 bases separating them. Germline V gene data show CDR1 as SGHRS and CDR2 as YFSETQ. CDR3 bases: TGCGCCAGCAGTTGGAATAGCAATCAGCCCCAGCATTTT. Translated, it gives CASSWNSNQPQHF.